The clone carrying this T cell receptor beta chain appeared a few times. Antigen: not known. This sample was taken from a study of response to subunit inactivated influenza vaccine. Study results and caveats: Authors proposed each seasonal influenza vaccination draws in few new T cells.

One entry per CDR3 protein, called by TCRdb with MiXCR from the RT-PCR reads. The sample lists about 520,000 distinct CDR3 sequences; less than 7.5% were seen once. Germline V gene data show CDR1 as MNHEY and CDR2 as SMNVEV (reference sequence). This CDR3 region has 19 residues. The V gene lost 0 bases and the J gene lost 3 bases, with 22 bases spanning the gap. This rearrangement joins TRBV27 to TRBJ2-3, with D maybe TRBD2 (5 bases). The sequence came from a man in his fifties or sixties who received an inactivated influenza vaccine. The sample here was PBMCs from blood, taken around 25 months after vaccination. This CDR3 reads CASSLSSRSRAGYTDTQYF. CDR3 sequence (DNA): TGTGCCAGCAGTTTATCGTCCAGAAGTAGGGCGGGTTATACAGATACGCAGTATTTT.